This TCR beta chain was found in a study of CD8 T cells in Susac syndrome. Study-wide results and limits: As acknowledged by the study, its TCR sequencing and HLA analysis included a relatively small number of individuals.

V was clipped by 4 bases and J by 0 bases, with 6 bases between them. CDR3 length: 13 amino acids. The germline gives CDR1 DFQATT, CDR2 SNEGSKA (reference sequence). This clonotype was seen just once. The antigen remains unidentified. The authors negatively isolated CD8+ and CD4+ T cells and FACS-enriched TEMRA cells. Reverse transcription of about 0.5 to 1 ug RNA used random hexamers. TCR beta CDR3 was amplified by immunoSEQ covering 54 Vbeta and 13 Jbeta. TCRdb reanalysed the immunoSEQ multiplex PCR reads using MiXCR and keeps one entry per CDR3 protein. The repertoire consists of a few hundred thousand distinct CDR3 sequences, with 95% occurring once and the leading ten covering 0.095%.

V and J are TRBV20-1 and TRBJ2-2; TRBD1 is a possible D gene (5 bases). The sequencing sample was made of CD4+ T cells from PBMCs. The TCR originated in a human donor with multiple sclerosis. The CDR3 loop reads CSATGSNTGELFF. In DNA, the CDR3 is TGCAGTGCTACAGGGTCGAACACCGGGGAGCTGTTTTTT.